What follows are 26 T cell receptor beta chains derived from one specimen sequenced in a study of blood T cell repertoires in COVID-19. Clones were sequenced by immunoSEQ multiplex PCR, and TCRdb holds only the in-frame ones, with some missing. This table has approximately 210,000 clones, around 85% appearing once. The specimen was peripheral blood. The receptors were sampled from a man in his sixties with COVID-19, enrolled during active disease.

This chain's CDR3 is CASSLGRSGELFF. The CDR3 DNA sequence: TGTGCCAGCAGCTTAGGCCGGAGCGGGGAGCTGTTTTTT. This chain uses TRBV11-3 with TRBJ2-2; D is undetermined. Deletions cut 1 base from V and 7 bases from J, with 7 bases between. This CDR3 region has 13 residues. Germline V CDR1 and CDR2: SGHNT, YENEEA.

V gene TRBV29-1 combines with J gene TRBJ1-2; D remains ambiguous. The CDR3 has 14 residues. CDR1 is SQVTM and CDR2 is ANQGSEA in the germline V gene. Trimming took 4 bases from V and 2 from J, leaving 14 bases between them. The CDR3 DNA reads TGCAGCGTTGCCCCCCGCCAGCGAAACTATGGCTACACCTTC. It codes for CSVAPRQRNYGYTF. Supplemented by reference TRBV29-1 and TRBJ1-2, the full variable domain reads SAVISQKPSRDICQRGTSLTIQCQVDSQVTMMFWYRQQPGQSLTLIATANQGSEATYESGFVIDKFPISRPNLTFSTLTVSNMSPEDSSIYLCSVAPRQRNYGYTFGSGTRLTVV.

V gene TRBV7-8 combines with J gene TRBJ2-7; D is possibly TRBD2 (5 bases). The CDR3 loop spans 12 amino acids. Trimming cost V 6 bases and J 5 bases, with 11 bases left between them. Germline CDR1 reads SGHVS; CDR2 reads FQNEAQ. The CDR3 region has the DNA TGTGCCAGCAGTAAAGGACTTCACGAGCAGTACTTC. This encodes CASSKGLHEQYF.

This chain links TRBV2 with TRBJ1-2; TRBD1 might be the D (6 bases). Trimming shortened V by 4 bases and J by 6 bases, and 15 bases separated the two germline ends. Germline V gene sequence: CDR1 SNHLY, CDR2 FYNNEI. This CDR3 spans 14 amino acids. The CDR3 loop is CASSAGGTRNGYTF. The CDR3 DNA sequence: TGTGCCAGCAGTGCCGGGGGGACAAGGAATGGCTACACCTTC.

The chain uses TRBV7-2 and TRBJ1-5, with 10 bases identical to TRBD1. Germline CDR1 and CDR2: SGHTA and FQGNSA. The V segment lost 5 bases and the J segment 3 bases; nucleotides outside the gene matches: 4. This CDR3 is 15 amino acids long. The CDR3 region has the DNA TGTGCCAGCAGCACGACAGGGGGCAACAATCAGCCCCAGCATTTT. The encoded protein is CASSTTGGNNQPQHF.

This chain joins TRBV5-1 and TRBJ1-1; 9 bases map to TRBD1. Germline values: CDR1 SGHRS, CDR2 YFSETQ. V lost 2 bases, J lost 4 bases, and 9 bases stayed unmatched. The CDR3 has 16 amino acids. CDR3 protein: CASSLNPTGGRTEAFF. In DNA, the CDR3 is TGCGCCAGCAGCTTAAACCCGACAGGGGGTCGCACTGAAGCTTTCTTT. Using reference TRBV5-1 and TRBJ1-1 for the parts outside the CDR3, the full variable domain is KAGVTQTPRYLIKTRGQQVTLSCSPISGHRSVSWYQQTPGQGLQFLFEYFSETQRNKGNFPGRFSGRQFSNSRSEMNVSTLELGDSALYLCASSLNPTGGRTEAFFGQGTRLTVV.

The chain couples TRBV12-5 to TRBJ1-1; D is undetermined. Per germline, CDR1 LGHNT and CDR2 FRNRAP. The germline V and J ends were trimmed by 1 base and 1 base, with 7 bases remaining between them. CDR3 size: 14 residues. The DNA of the CDR3 is TGTGCTAGTGGTTTGGATACTACGAACACTGAAGCTTTCTTT. Residues: CASGLDTTNTEAFF. Full variable domain (rest looked up from reference TRBV12-5 and TRBJ1-1): DARVTQTPRHKVTEMGQEVTMRCQPILGHNTVFWYRQTMMQGLELLAYFRNRAPLDDSGMPKDRFSAEMPDATLATLKIQPSEPRDSAVYFCASGLDTTNTEAFFGQGTRLTVV.

For this clone: Other DNA sequences within the sample encode an identical CDR3. This sequence joins TRBV19 and TRBJ1-3, with D uncertain. Germline V lookup: CDR1 LNHDA, CDR2 SQIVND (reference sequence). The CDR3 is 14 amino acids. V dropped 2 bases and J dropped 0 bases, with 5 bases sitting between them. The CDR3 loop reads CASSIPLSGNTIYF. CDR3 sequence (DNA): TGTGCCAGTAGTATACCCCTCTCTGGAAACACCATATATTTT.

V is TRBV10-1 and J is TRBJ1-6, with a tentative D call TRBD1 (6 bases). Looked up from germline, CDR1 is WNHNN and CDR2 is SYGVQD (reference sequence). The CDR3 extends over 13 amino acids. The ends were cut back, 5 bases at V and 7 bases at J, with 9 bases in the middle. The chain's CDR3 is CASSRQENSPLHF. The CDR3 DNA follows: TGCGCCAGCAGTCGACAGGAGAATTCACCCCTCCACTTT.

This chain joins TRBV28 and TRBJ1-6; D might be TRBD1 (5 bases). CDR3 length: 15 residues. Germline V gene sequence: CDR1 MDHEN, CDR2 SYDVKM. Deletions cut 5 bases from V and 5 bases from J, with 13 bases between. Here the CDR3 DNA reads TGTGCCAGCAGTCCCCTCGGACATAATAATTCACCCCTCCACTTT. It translates to CASSPLGHNNSPLHF.

The chain combines TRBV25-1 with TRBJ2-1; 8 nucleotides line up with TRBD2. CDR1 is MGHDK, CDR2 SYGVNS, per germline. J lost 9 bases, V lost 5 bases, and 15 bases had no gene match. CDR3 length: 16 amino acids. The CDR3 bases are TGTGCCAGCAGTTCCCCCGCAAGCGGGAGCGGGGGTGAGCAGTTCTTC. Translation gives CASSSPASGSGGEQFF.

The V call is TRBV12-5, the J call TRBJ2-5, with D possibly being TRBD1 (6 bases). This CDR3 contains 15 residues. V dropped 7 bases and J dropped 1 base, with 16 bases sitting between them. From germline, CDR1 is LGHNT and CDR2 FRNRAP. The CDR3 nucleotides are TGTGCTAGTGCCCAGGGGTTAAGGGGCCAAGAGACCCAGTACTTC. Translated, it gives CASAQGLRGQETQYF.

This sequence joins TRBV18 and TRBJ1-3, with TRBD1 as a possible D gene (6 bases). Per the germline V gene, CDR1 is KGHSH and CDR2 is LQKENI. Trimming took 3 bases from V and 2 from J, leaving 11 bases between them. This CDR3 is built from 15 residues. The CDR3 spells CASSPTGLAGNTIYF. The DNA for the CDR3 is TGTGCCAGCTCACCCACAGGGTTGGCTGGAAACACCATATATTTT.

The rearrangement joins TRBV5-1 to TRBJ2-2; a weak D match, TRBD2 (6 bases). The germline CDR1 and CDR2 sequences are SGHRS and YFSETQ. V dropped 6 bases and J dropped 2 bases, with 17 bases sitting between them. This CDR3 is built from 16 residues. CDR3 residues: CASTPGGSGNTGELFF. For the CDR3, the DNA is TGCGCCAGCACTCCCGGCGGTAGCGGAAACACCGGGGAGCTGTTTTTT.

J is TRBJ1-3 and V is TRBV2; D may be TRBD1 (5 bases). This CDR3 has 14 amino acids. Germline V CDR1 and CDR2: SNHLY, FYNNEI. V was trimmed by 6 bases and J by 9 bases, leaving 18 bases between them. The CDR3 region has the DNA TGTGCCAGCAGACCCAGGGCCCAGGGAGGCACCATATATTTT. Protein sequence: CASRPRAQGGTIYF.

This sequence joins TRBV7-9 and TRBJ1-4, with D maybe TRBD1 (5 bases). The V gene lost 2 bases and the J gene lost 3 bases, with 16 bases spanning the gap. This CDR3 has 17 residues. Germline CDR1 is SEHNR and CDR2 is FQNEAQ (reference sequence). The CDR3 DNA follows: TGTGCCAGCAGCTTAAGGGGAATACCACTCCCTAATGAAAAACTGTTTTTT. Its protein product is CASSLRGIPLPNEKLFF.

This chain joins TRBV12-3 or TRBV12-4 and TRBJ1-2, with D tentatively TRBD1 (6 bases). The CDR3 is 12 amino acids. Trimming removed 7 bases at V and 8 bases at J, with 14 bases between. Here the CDR3 DNA reads TGTGCCAGCACCTCACAGGGACGGGGCTACACCTTC. Translated, it gives CASTSQGRGYTF.

The chain couples TRBV5-4 to TRBJ2-7; 7 positions match TRBD2. Germline trimming cut 7 bases from V and 0 bases from J; bases unmatched to any gene: 7. Germline V gives CDR1 SGHNT, CDR2 YYREEE (reference sequence). CDR3 length equals 14 residues. The CDR3 nucleotides read TGTGCCAGCTGGGACTACCCCGACTCCTACGAGCAGTACTTC. This gives the protein CASWDYPDSYEQYF.

This clone was seen a handful of times. The chain has TRBV6-2 or TRBV6-3 and TRBJ2-7, with 8 bases lining up with TRBD1. Trimming at V came to 4 bases and at J to 0 bases, leaving 2 bases not matched to a gene. The CDR3 has 14 residues. Germline assignment: CDR1 MNHEY and CDR2 SVGEGT. The CDR3 DNA reads TGTGCCAGCAGTTTTCAGGGGGCCTCCTACGAGCAGTACTTC. It codes for CASSFQGASYEQYF.

This rearrangement joins TRBV29-1 to TRBJ2-7; perhaps TRBD2 as D (5 bases). V was cut by 6 bases and J by 2 bases, with 11 bases left in between. The germline V gene encodes CDR1 SQVTM and CDR2 ANQGSEA. This CDR3 spans 12 amino acids. CDR3: CSVTGVTYEQYF. The DNA of the CDR3 is TGCAGCGTAACCGGGGTAACCTACGAGCAGTACTTC.

V gene TRBV24-1 combines with J gene TRBJ1-5, with 7 bases that match TRBD1. Germline CDR1 reads KGHDR; CDR2 reads SFDVKD. The CDR3 covers 16 residues. The V and J ends lost 3 bases and 4 bases, in that order; junction bases with no gene match: 8. DNA of the CDR3: TGTGCCACCAGTGATGCCACCGGGACAGAGAATCAGCCCCAGCATTTT. This codes for CATSDATGTENQPQHF.

V is TRBV6-1 and J is TRBJ2-3, with D uncertain. Per the germline V gene, CDR1 is MNHNS and CDR2 is SASEGT. V was clipped by 2 bases and J by 2 bases, with 8 bases between them. This CDR3 has 14 amino acids. This CDR3 reads CASSEFADTDTQYF. CDR3 DNA sequence: TGTGCCAGCAGTGAATTTGCGGACACAGATACGCAGTATTTT.

The chain employs TRBV11-3 and TRBJ1-3; D possibly corresponds to TRBD1 (5 bases). The germline gives CDR1 SGHNT, CDR2 YENEEA. This CDR3 has 15 residues. The V end lost 4 bases, the J end lost 0 bases, and 10 bases lay between the germline ends. CDR3 residues: CASSYDSHSGNTIYF. CDR3 DNA: TGTGCCAGCAGCTATGACAGTCACTCTGGAAACACCATATATTTT.

The rearrangement uses TRBV4-2 and TRBJ2-6; a weak D match, TRBD2 (6 bases). Germline V CDR1 and CDR2: LGHNA, YNFKEQ. Trimming left V 6 bases short and J 0 bases short, with 9 bases between. The CDR3 consists of 15 residues. The CDR3 loop is CASSPGDSGANVLTF. The CDR3 DNA reads TGTGCCAGCAGTCCGGGGGACTCTGGGGCCAACGTCCTGACTTTC.

J is TRBJ1-2 and V is TRBV6-5; the match to TRBD1 covers 8 bases. Germline lookup yields CDR1 MNHEY and CDR2 SVGAGI. This CDR3 region has 14 residues. The ends lost 5 bases at V and 6 bases at J; junction bases unmatched: 8. The CDR3 coding sequence is TGTGCCAGCAGTCCAAGGCAGGGGGCAGATGGCTACACCTTC. Its translation is CASSPRQGADGYTF.

The rearrangement uses TRBV9 and TRBJ2-2, with 9 bases fitting TRBD2. V lost 0 bases, J lost 4 bases, and 4 bases stayed unmatched. Germline CDR1 SGDLS, CDR2 YYNGEE. The CDR3 is 16 residues long. This CDR3 reads CASSVVSSGVTGELFF. The CDR3 nucleotides read TGTGCCAGCAGCGTAGTTTCTAGCGGGGTCACCGGGGAGCTGTTTTTT.